These T cell receptor beta chains were read from a single sample in a study of T cells in Graves' hyperthyroidism and ophthalmopathy. From the multiplex PCR reads, TCRdb called clonotypes with MiXCR, one entry per CDR3 protein. The sample has roughly 700,000 distinct CDR3 sequences, around a sixth seen once. The source material was blood. These receptors came from a man aged 50 or older with Graves' hyperthyroidism. Both conserved end residues are part of each CDR3. Each record gives: J gene, clone size, D gene, V gene, CDR3 DNA, CDR3 protein. The D gene is left open where the match is weak. Size is omitted from some rows. Given values are once, few, many or a class for expanded clones.

TRBJ2-1,many,TRBD2,TRBV7-2,TGTGCCAGCAGCTTCTGGGACTATTCCTACAATGAGCAGTTCTTC,CASSFWDYSYNEQFF
TRBJ2-1,many,-,TRBV7-3,TGTGCCAGCAGCTTAATGGGGGGCGGTTACAATGAGCAGTTCTTC,CASSLMGGGYNEQFF
TRBJ2-5,many,TRBD2,TRBV28,TGTGCCAGCAGTTCTCGGTATAGCGGGCTCCAAGAGACCCAGTACTTC,CASSSRYSGLQETQYF
TRBJ2-1,few,TRBD2,TRBV4-2,TGTGCCAGCAGCCAAGATTTAGCGGGGGGGAGGGAGCAGTTCTTC,CASSQDLAGGREQFF
TRBJ2-1,many,TRBD2,TRBV7-3,TGTGCCAGCAGCACCGCGGGACTAGCAGACTACAATGAGCAGTTCTTC,CASSTAGLADYNEQFF
TRBJ2-7,many,-,TRBV18,TGTGCCAGCTCCCCACGACAGGATAGCTACGAGCAGTACTTC,CASSPRQDSYEQYF
TRBJ2-2,many,TRBD1,TRBV27,TGTGCCAGCAGACGCAGACAGGGGGGCACCGGGGAGCTGTTTTTT,CASRRRQGGTGELFF
TRBJ1-1,many,-,TRBV28,TGTGCCAGCAGTTTTACAGGGACGAACACTGAAGCTTTCTTT,CASSFTGTNTEAFF
TRBJ2-7,few,-,TRBV19,TGTGCCAGTAGTATAGACAGGAGGTACGAGCAGTACTTC,CASSIDRRYEQYF
TRBJ2-7,few,-,TRBV19,TGTGCCAGTAGTACCTCGACAGGGAGGGAGCAGTACTTC,CASSTSTGREQYF
TRBJ2-1,-,TRBD2,TRBV25-1,TGTGCCAGCAATTCACTAGCGGGAGCGGGAGAGCAGTTCTTC,CASNSLAGAGEQFF
TRBJ2-2,many,-,TRBV7-2,TGTGCCAGCACCACCTTCGCGGGGGCGGACACCGGGGAGCTGTTTTTT,CASTTFAGADTGELFF
TRBJ2-1,many,TRBD1,TRBV10-3,TGTGCCATCAGTGACCCCAATCACAGGGGCAATGAGCAGTTCTTC,CAISDPNHRGNEQFF
TRBJ1-2,few,TRBD1,TRBV4-3,TGCGCCAGCAGCCAAGATCTTGGGACAGGGGTTCCATATGGCTACACCTTC,CASSQDLGTGVPYGYTF
TRBJ1-6,many,TRBD1,TRBV27,TGTGCCACGACCGGGACAGCTTATAATTCACCCCTCCACTTT,CATTGTAYNSPLHF
TRBJ2-1,-,-,TRBV28,TGTGCCAGCAGCCCTTCACAGGGCTTAGGGGGGAATGAGCAGTTCTTC,CASSPSQGLGGNEQFF
TRBJ2-7,many,-,TRBV28,TGTGCCAGCAGTCCCCCTGACAGAATAAGCTCCTACGAGCAGTACTTC,CASSPPDRISSYEQYF
TRBJ1-1,many,-,TRBV6-1,TGTGCCAGCAGTGAAAGATTAGGACAGTTCACTGAAGCTTTCTTT,CASSERLGQFTEAFF
TRBJ2-3,-,-,TRBV4-3,TGCGCCAGCAGCCCTACCACTACTAGCCTCCCAGATACGCAGTATTTT,CASSPTTTSLPDTQYF
TRBJ2-2,few,-,TRBV6-1,TGTGCCAGCAGAGGACCGGTAACCGGGGAGCTGTTTTTT,CASRGPVTGELFF
TRBJ2-3,few,TRBD2,TRBV7-9,TGTGCCAGCAGCCTAGGGACTAGCGGGAGATTAACAGATACGCAGTATTTT,CASSLGTSGRLTDTQYF
TRBJ2-3,-,-,TRBV6-1,TGTGCCAGCAGTTACGGGACCCTCACAGATACGCAGTATTTT,CASSYGTLTDTQYF
TRBJ1-1,many,-,TRBV12-3/TRBV12-4,TGTGCCAGCAGTTTCCCCGGTAGGGCGAACACTGAAGCTTTCTTT,CASSFPGRANTEAFF
TRBJ2-5,once,TRBD2,TRBV28,TGTGCCAGCAGTGTTAGCGGGATAAAGGAGACCCAGTACTTC,CASSVSGIKETQYF
TRBJ1-1,many,-,TRBV6-2/TRBV6-3,TGTGCCAGCAGCCCCCCGGGGGGCGAATGGAACACTGAAGCTTTCTTT,CASSPPGGEWNTEAFF
TRBJ2-1,-,TRBD1,TRBV30,TGTGCCTGGGGACAGGGCGTCTATGAGCAGTTCTTC,CAWGQGVYEQFF
TRBJ2-1,-,TRBD2,TRBV6-5,TGTGCCAGCACTGTATCCCCGGGACTAGCGGACAATGAGCAGTTCTTC,CASTVSPGLADNEQFF
TRBJ2-7,-,-,TRBV27,TGTGCCAGCAGTTTCCCAGCCCGGAACTACGAGCAGTACTTC,CASSFPARNYEQYF
TRBJ1-5,many,-,TRBV28,TGTGCCAGCAGTTTAGTGGGCAGTCTCAATCAGCCCCAGCATTTT,CASSLVGSLNQPQHF
TRBJ1-3,many,-,TRBV2,TGTGCCAGCAAGTTTCAGAACTCTGGAAACACCATATATTTT,CASKFQNSGNTIYF
TRBJ2-3,few,TRBD1,TRBV24-1,TGTGCCACCAGTGACGGACAGGGTGGCACAGATACGCAGTATTTT,CATSDGQGGTDTQYF
TRBJ2-2,-,TRBD2,TRBV11-2,TGTGCCAGTAGAGGACTAGCGGGAGGACGCTACACCGGGGAGCTGTTTTTT,CASRGLAGGRYTGELFF
TRBJ1-5,-,-,TRBV9,TGTGCCAGCAGCGGTATTGATGGCAATCAGCCCCAGCATTTT,CASSGIDGNQPQHF
TRBJ1-2,few,-,TRBV5-1,TGCGCCAGCAGCTTGCACTACGGGGGCGCTGGGGATGGCTACACCTTC,CASSLHYGGAGDGYTF
TRBJ2-1,few,TRBD2,TRBV7-9,TGTGCCAGCAGCTTGGGGGAGGGCCTCTACAATGAGCAGTTCTTC,CASSLGEGLYNEQFF
TRBJ2-3,-,TRBD2,TRBV6-2/TRBV6-3,TGTGTCAGCAGTTACTCGATGTCGGGAGGGGATTCAGATACGCAGTATTTT,CVSSYSMSGGDSDTQYF
TRBJ1-1,many,TRBD1,TRBV5-1,TGCGCCAGCAGGGATGGGACAGGGGCCATGAACACTGAAGCTTTCTTT,CASRDGTGAMNTEAFF
TRBJ2-7,many,-,TRBV10-3,TGTGCCATCAGTGACGTAGTCTCCTACGAGCAGTACTTC,CAISDVVSYEQYF
TRBJ1-5,once,-,TRBV7-9,TGTGCCAGCAGCTTAGTGGATGAAAATCAGCCCCAGCATTTT,CASSLVDENQPQHF
TRBJ2-5,many,TRBD2,TRBV28,TGTGCCAGCAGGACTAGCGGAAGTTCTACATACCAAGAGACCCAGTACTTC,CASRTSGSSTYQETQYF
TRBJ1-3,-,-,TRBV14,TGTGCCAGCAGCCGACAAGTTGGAAACACCATATATTTT,CASSRQVGNTIYF